These T cell receptor beta chains were read from a single sample in a study of blood T cell repertoires in COVID-19. Assay: immunoSEQ multiplex PCR; the TCRdb copy retains only in-frame clones and omits some. This table holds roughly 100,000 clones, roughly 82% found once. Sequencing used peripheral blood. The receptors were gathered from a man aged 55 to 70 with acute or convalescent COVID-19. Each CDR3 is given with its conserved first and last residue. Fields, in order: CDR3 DNA, CDR3 protein, V gene, clone size, J gene, D gene, CDR3 length. D genes are given only for firm matches. Clone size is given for some rows only: seen once, a few or many times, or a class if the clone is expanded.

TGTGCCAGCAGTGGCGGGGGACACTACGAGCAGTACTTC	CASSGGGHYEQYF	TRBV2	once	TRBJ2-7	.	13
TGCGCCAGCAGCTTGCAGGCTAGCGGGAGTAGAGGGATTGATGAGCAGTTCTTC	CASSLQASGSRGIDEQFF	TRBV5-1	.	TRBJ2-1	TRBD2	18
TGTGCCAGCAGCTTTGACACAAACACTGAAGCTTTCTTT	CASSFDTNTEAFF	TRBV7-2	.	TRBJ1-1	.	13
TGCGCCAGCAGCCTCTATAGGGGGACCGGGACAGGGGGCTCCTACGAGCAGTACTTC	CASSLYRGTGTGGSYEQYF	TRBV4-3	.	TRBJ2-7	TRBD1	19
TGTGCCAGCAGCCAAGAGGGGGGTCGGAACACTGAAGCTTTCTTT	CASSQEGGRNTEAFF	TRBV3-1/TRBV3-2	.	TRBJ1-1	.	15
TGTGCCAGCAGCTCAAATCGGGGTCAACAGCCCCAGCATTTT	CASSSNRGQQPQHF	TRBV5-6	few	TRBJ1-5	.	14
TGTGCCAGCAGTTTAGACGGGAGCGTCTATGGCTACACCTTC	CASSLDGSVYGYTF	TRBV28	once	TRBJ1-2	.	14
TGCGCCAGCAGCTTAGGAGACAATCAGCCCCAGCATTTT	CASSLGDNQPQHF	TRBV5-1	.	TRBJ1-5	.	13
TGTGCCAGCAGTCGCCACCTAGGTGAGACCCAGTACTTC	CASSRHLGETQYF	TRBV6-2/TRBV6-3	.	TRBJ2-5	.	13
TGTGCCAGCAGCCGCCCGGGACTAGCGGGAGTGGTTGCAGATACGCAGTATTTT	CASSRPGLAGVVADTQYF	TRBV5-6	.	TRBJ2-3	TRBD2	18
TGTGCCAGCAGCCGCCCAGGGGCAACGGGCTCCTACAATGAGCAGTTCTTC	CASSRPGATGSYNEQFF	TRBV4-2	once	TRBJ2-1	.	17
TGTGCCAGCAGCCGTGGACTAGCCACAGATACGCAGTATTTT	CASSRGLATDTQYF	TRBV7-2	.	TRBJ2-3	TRBD2	14
TGTGCCAGCAGCTTGGGAACGGGAGTACCCTACAATGAGCAGTTCTTC	CASSLGTGVPYNEQFF	TRBV5-4	.	TRBJ2-1	.	16
TGTGCCAGCACCCAATGGACAGGTTATTACAATGAGCAGTTCTTC	CASTQWTGYYNEQFF	TRBV27	.	TRBJ2-1	TRBD1	15
TGTGCCAGCAGCACGGACAGTTGGGTTTACAATGAGCAGTTCTTC	CASSTDSWVYNEQFF	TRBV5-5	few	TRBJ2-1	.	15
TGTGCCAGTAGTCGAGACAGGGATCAGCCCCAGCATTTT	CASSRDRDQPQHF	TRBV19	once	TRBJ1-5	TRBD1	13
TGTGCCAGCAGCCGCCTATACGGAGCCTACAATGAGCAGTTCTTC	CASSRLYGAYNEQFF	TRBV7-2	.	TRBJ2-1	.	15
TGTGCCAGCACCACTGGGACAGGGGGTCAGCCCCAGCATTTT	CASTTGTGGQPQHF	TRBV2	.	TRBJ1-5	TRBD1	14
TGTGCCAGCAGCCCCCGCCGGGACAGGGCGTACGAGCAGTACTTC	CASSPRRDRAYEQYF	TRBV7-2	.	TRBJ2-7	TRBD1	15
TGTGCCAGCGCGGGGGCGGCCTACGAGCAGTACTTC	CASAGAAYEQYF	TRBV25-1	.	TRBJ2-7	.	12
TGTGCCAGCAGCCTACTGGGGTGGGGACAGGCTGGCTCTGGGGCCAACGTCCTGACTTTC	CASSLLGWGQAGSGANVLTF	TRBV6-6	.	TRBJ2-6	TRBD1	20
TGTGCCAGCAGTCGGAGGGCTAGCAGTTTATCAGATACGCAGTATTTT	CASSRRASSLSDTQYF	TRBV27	.	TRBJ2-3	.	16
TGTGCCAGCTCACAAAACAGGGGCCGGAGCTCCTACGAGCAGTACTTC	CASSQNRGRSSYEQYF	TRBV18	.	TRBJ2-7	TRBD1	16
TGTGCCAGCAGCCGTGGACGAGGGGAGACCCAGTACTTC	CASSRGRGETQYF	TRBV7-9	.	TRBJ2-5	.	13
TGCAGCGTTGAGGCGGGAGAGGAGACCCAGTACTTC	CSVEAGEETQYF	TRBV29-1	.	TRBJ2-5	TRBD2	12